Listed below are T cell receptor beta chains from one sample, sequenced in a study of memory CD4+ T cells and cytomegalovirus serostatus. Using immunoSEQ multiplex PCR, the repertoire was profiled, and TCRdb retains in-frame clones only, with some absent. In the table there are approximately 52,000 clones, about 73% of which are singletons. The sample comprised memory CD4+ T cells from blood. The receptor set was obtained from an adult in good health and CMV-seronegative. Both conserved end residues are part of each CDR3. The D gene is left open where the match is weak. Clone size is given for some rows only: seen once, a few or many times, or a class if the clone is expanded.

NA	TRBV19	TRBJ2-1	NA	CASSVPSGTVLGNEQFF	TGTGCCAGTAGTGTGCCGTCCGGGACCGTTCTGGGCAATGAGCAGTTCTTC
NA	TRBV5-4	TRBJ1-4	TRBD1	CASSLISGRGREKLFF	TGTGCCAGCAGCTTAATAAGTGGCAGGGGGCGTGAAAAACTGTTTTTT
NA	TRBV29-1	TRBJ1-2	TRBD1	CSVGTGGISAYGYAF	TGCAGCGTTGGGACAGGGGGGATATCGGCGTATGGCTACGCCTTC
NA	TRBV7-8	TRBJ1-6	NA	CASSSPASPLHF	TGTGCCAGCAGCTCCCCGGCTTCACCCCTCCACTTT
NA	TRBV4-3	TRBJ1-1	NA	CASSQTTAQGPTEAFF	TGCGCCAGCAGCCAAACAACGGCACAGGGACCCACTGAAGCTTTCTTT
NA	TRBV4-3	TRBJ2-5	TRBD2	CASSQSSPTSGYQETQYF	TGCGCCAGCAGCCAATCAAGCCCGACTAGCGGGTACCAAGAGACCCAGTACTTC
NA	TRBV9	TRBJ1-1	TRBD1	CASSPGTGVDTEAFF	TGTGCCAGCAGCCCAGGGACAGGGGTGGACACTGAAGCTTTCTTT
NA	TRBV30	TRBJ1-5	NA	CAWSVRLGQPQHF	TGTGCCTGGAGTGTACGTCTAGGTCAGCCCCAGCATTTT
NA	TRBV15	TRBJ1-2	TRBD1	CATSRDLGTGGRYTF	TGTGCCACCAGCAGAGATCTAGGGACAGGGGGTCGCTACACCTTC
NA	TRBV5-5	TRBJ2-7	NA	CASSLTVSSYEQYF	TGTGCCAGCAGCTTGACAGTCAGCTCCTACGAGCAGTACTTC
few	TRBV4-1	TRBJ1-4	TRBD1	CASSQENLLQGGEKLFF	TGCGCCAGCAGCCAAGAAAATCTCTTACAGGGGGGTGAAAAACTGTTTTTT
once	TRBV4-3	TRBJ1-2	NA	CASSQDWATGYTF	TGCGCCAGCAGCCAAGATTGGGCTACTGGCTACACCTTC
once	TRBV18	TRBJ1-1	NA	CASSRWVSTEAFF	TGTGCCAGCTCACGGTGGGTATCCACTGAAGCTTTCTTT
NA	TRBV7-9	TRBJ2-4	NA	CASSLLGDIQYF	TGTGCCAGCAGCTTATTGGGGGACATTCAGTACTTC
NA	TRBV6-1	TRBJ1-1	NA	CASSLDGRAFF	TGTGCCAGCAGCCTAGACGGTAGGGCTTTCTTT
NA	TRBV4-1	TRBJ1-1	NA	CASTRGFGGTEAFF	TGCGCCAGCACGCGGGGGTTCGGGGGCACTGAAGCTTTCTTT
NA	TRBV30	TRBJ1-2	NA	CAWRKGSGINYGYTF	TGTGCCTGGAGAAAAGGGTCAGGGATAAACTATGGCTACACCTTC
NA	TRBV6-1	TRBJ1-1	TRBD1	CASSLLDRGGEAFF	TGTGCCAGCAGTTTGTTGGACAGGGGCGGTGAAGCTTTCTTT